This T cell receptor (beta chain) emerged from a study of identical twins. TCRdb re-called the 5' RACE reads with MiXCR, one entry per CDR3 protein. Here the sample spans 1.5 million or so distinct CDR3 sequences, about 31% being singletons. CDR1 is MNHEY and CDR2 is SMNVEV in the germline V gene (reference sequence). This CDR3 has 15 amino acids. V trimming: 4 bases; J trimming: 4 bases; junction bases outside the gene matches: 4. The donors were all healthy and Caucasian. At least ten counts were recorded for this clonotype. Sequences were obtained from cord blood. The receptor's source is a newborn girl in good health. This chain connects TRBV27 to TRBJ1-5; 10 positions agree with TRBD1. CDR3 amino acids: CASSSRTGGNQPQHF. Written as DNA, the CDR3 is TGTGCCAGCAGTTCCCGGACAGGGGGGAATCAGCCCCAGCATTTT.